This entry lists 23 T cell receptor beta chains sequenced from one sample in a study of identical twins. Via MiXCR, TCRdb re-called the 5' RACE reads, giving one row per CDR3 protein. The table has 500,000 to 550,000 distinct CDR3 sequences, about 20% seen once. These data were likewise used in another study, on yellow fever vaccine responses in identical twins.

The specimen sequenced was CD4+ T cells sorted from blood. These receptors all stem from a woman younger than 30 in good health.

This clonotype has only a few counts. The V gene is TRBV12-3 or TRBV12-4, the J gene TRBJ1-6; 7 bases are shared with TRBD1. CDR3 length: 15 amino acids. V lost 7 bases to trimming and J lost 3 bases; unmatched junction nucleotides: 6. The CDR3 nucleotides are TGTGCCAGCACCCGACAGGGAGGCTATAATTCACCCCTCCACTTT. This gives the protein CASTRQGGYNSPLHF.

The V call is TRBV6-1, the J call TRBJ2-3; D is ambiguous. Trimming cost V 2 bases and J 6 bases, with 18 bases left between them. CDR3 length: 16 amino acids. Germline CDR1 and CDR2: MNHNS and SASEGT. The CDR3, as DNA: TGTGCCAGCAGTGAAAGGTTAGGCGGAATAAGGGATACGCAGTATTTT. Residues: CASSERLGGIRDTQYF.

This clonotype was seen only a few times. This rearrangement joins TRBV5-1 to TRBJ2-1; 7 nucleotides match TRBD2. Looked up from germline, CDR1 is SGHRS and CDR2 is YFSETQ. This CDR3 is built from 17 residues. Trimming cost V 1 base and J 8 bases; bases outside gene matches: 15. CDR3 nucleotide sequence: TGCGCCAGCAGCTTGCGAACCAGCGGGACTGCCGGCCATGAGCAGTTCTTC. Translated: CASSLRTSGTAGHEQFF.

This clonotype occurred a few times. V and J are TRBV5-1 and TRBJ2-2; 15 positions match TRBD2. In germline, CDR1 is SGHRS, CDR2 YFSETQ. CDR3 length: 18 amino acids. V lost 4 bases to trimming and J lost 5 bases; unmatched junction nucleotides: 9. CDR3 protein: CASSPPGLAGGFTGELFF. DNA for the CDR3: TGCGCCAGCAGCCCACCGGGACTAGCGGGAGGTTTTACCGGGGAGCTGTTTTTT.

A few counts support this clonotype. The CDR3 DNA is TGCGCCAGCAGCCAGTTCCCCACAGATACGCAGTATTTT. Translation: CASSQFPTDTQYF. The gene calls are TRBV4-1 and TRBJ2-3; D gene ambiguous. The CDR3 is made up of 13 amino acids. The germline gives CDR1 MGHRA, CDR2 YSYEKL. V was pared by 3 bases and J by 2 bases, with 6 bases between.

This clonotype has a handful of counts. The CDR3 here is CSARDLLQGTLLETQYF. The CDR3 bases are TGCAGTGCTAGAGATCTACTTCAGGGGACTCTGCTAGAGACCCAGTACTTC. This chain connects TRBV20-1 to TRBJ2-5, with D perhaps being TRBD1 or TRBD2 (6 bases each). The germline CDR1 and CDR2 sequences are DFQATT and SNEGSKA (reference sequence). The germline V and J ends were trimmed by 0 bases and 4 bases, with 21 bases remaining between them. This CDR3 spans 17 amino acids.

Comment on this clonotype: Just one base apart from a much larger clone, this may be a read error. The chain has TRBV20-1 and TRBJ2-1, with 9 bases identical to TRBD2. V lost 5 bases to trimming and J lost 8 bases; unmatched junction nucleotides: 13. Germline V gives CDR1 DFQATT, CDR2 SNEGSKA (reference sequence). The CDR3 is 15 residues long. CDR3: CSAVRSGRTRDEQFF. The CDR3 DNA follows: TGCAGTGCTGTACGAAGCGGGAGGACTAGGGATGAGCAGTTCTTC.

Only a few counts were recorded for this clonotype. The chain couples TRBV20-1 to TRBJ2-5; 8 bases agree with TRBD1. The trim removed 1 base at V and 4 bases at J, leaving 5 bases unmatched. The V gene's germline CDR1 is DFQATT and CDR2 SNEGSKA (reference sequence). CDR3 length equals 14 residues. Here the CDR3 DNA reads TGCAGTGCTAGAGCAAGGACAGGGATAGAGACCCAGTACTTC. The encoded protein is CSARARTGIETQYF.

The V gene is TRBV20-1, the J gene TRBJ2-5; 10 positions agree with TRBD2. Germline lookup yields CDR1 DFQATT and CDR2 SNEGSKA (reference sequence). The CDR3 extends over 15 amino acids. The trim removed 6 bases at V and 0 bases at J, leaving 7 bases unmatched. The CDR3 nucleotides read TGCAGTGCCTGCGGACTAGCGGCAGACCAAGAGACCCAGTACTTC. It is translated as CSACGLAADQETQYF.

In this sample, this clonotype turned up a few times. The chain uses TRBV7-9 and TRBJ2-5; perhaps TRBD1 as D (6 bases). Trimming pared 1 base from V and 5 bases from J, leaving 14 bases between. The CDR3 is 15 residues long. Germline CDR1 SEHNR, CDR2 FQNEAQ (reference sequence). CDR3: CASSLGVGQRETQYF. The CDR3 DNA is TGTGCCAGCAGCTTAGGGGTAGGACAGCGGGAGACCCAGTACTTC.

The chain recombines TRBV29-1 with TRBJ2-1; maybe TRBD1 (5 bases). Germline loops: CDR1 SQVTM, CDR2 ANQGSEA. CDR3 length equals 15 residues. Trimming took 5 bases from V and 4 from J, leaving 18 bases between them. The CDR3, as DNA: TGCAGCGTTATTATTGGACACGGATATTACAATGAGCAGTTCTTC. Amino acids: CSVIIGHGYYNEQFF.

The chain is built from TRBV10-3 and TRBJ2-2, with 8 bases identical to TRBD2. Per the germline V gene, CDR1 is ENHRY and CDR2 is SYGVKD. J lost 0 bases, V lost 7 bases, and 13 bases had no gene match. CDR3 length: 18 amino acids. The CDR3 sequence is CAITAGGGYQTNTGELFF. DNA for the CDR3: TGTGCCATCACCGCTGGCGGGGGGTACCAAACGAACACCGGGGAGCTGTTTTTT.

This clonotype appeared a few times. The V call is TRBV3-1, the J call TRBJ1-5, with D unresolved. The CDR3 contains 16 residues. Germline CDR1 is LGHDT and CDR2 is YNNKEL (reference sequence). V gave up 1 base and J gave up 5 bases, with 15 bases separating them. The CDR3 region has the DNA TGTGCCAGCAGCCAAGGCCCCTCAAGGGAGGATCAGCCCCAGCATTTT. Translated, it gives CASSQGPSREDQPQHF.

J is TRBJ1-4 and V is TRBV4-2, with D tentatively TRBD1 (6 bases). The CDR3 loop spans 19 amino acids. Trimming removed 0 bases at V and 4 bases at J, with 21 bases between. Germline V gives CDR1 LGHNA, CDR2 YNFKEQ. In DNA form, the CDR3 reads TGTGCCAGCAGCCAAGATGGGTTAGGACAGCTTCCGGGTAATGAAAAACTGTTTTTT. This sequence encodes CASSQDGLGQLPGNEKLFF.

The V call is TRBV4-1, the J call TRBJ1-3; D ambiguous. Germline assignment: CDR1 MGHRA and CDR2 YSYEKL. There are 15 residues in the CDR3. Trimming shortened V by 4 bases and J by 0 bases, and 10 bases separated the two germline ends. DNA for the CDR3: TGCGCCAGCAGCCCCCGGAGGGCCTCTGGAAACACCATATATTTT. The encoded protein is CASSPRRASGNTIYF.

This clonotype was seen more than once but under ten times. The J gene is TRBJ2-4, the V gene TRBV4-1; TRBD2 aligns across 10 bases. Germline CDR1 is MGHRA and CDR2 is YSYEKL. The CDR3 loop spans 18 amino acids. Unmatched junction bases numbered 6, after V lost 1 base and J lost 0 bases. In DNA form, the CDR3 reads TGCGCCAGCAGCCAAGGGAGCGGGGGGGTCAGAGCCAAAAACATTCAGTACTTC. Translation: CASSQGSGGVRAKNIQYF.

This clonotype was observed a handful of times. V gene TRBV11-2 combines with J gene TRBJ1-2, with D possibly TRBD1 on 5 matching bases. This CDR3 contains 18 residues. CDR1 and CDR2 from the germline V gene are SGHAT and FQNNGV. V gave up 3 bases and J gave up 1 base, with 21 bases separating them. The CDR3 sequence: CASSFKGTTIVYNYGYTF. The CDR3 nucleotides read TGTGCCAGCAGCTTTAAGGGGACTACTATAGTCTATAACTATGGCTACACCTTC.

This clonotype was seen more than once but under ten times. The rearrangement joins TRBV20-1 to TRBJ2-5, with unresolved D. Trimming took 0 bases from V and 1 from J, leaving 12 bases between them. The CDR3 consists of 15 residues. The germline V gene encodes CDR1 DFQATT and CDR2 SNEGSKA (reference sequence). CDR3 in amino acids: CSARESADPQETQYF. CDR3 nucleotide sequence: TGCAGTGCTAGAGAATCTGCGGACCCCCAAGAGACCCAGTACTTC.

CDR3: CASSRGETHEQFF. The CDR3 nucleotides are TGCGCCAGCAGTCGGGGGGAGACCCATGAGCAGTTCTTC. The J gene is TRBJ2-1, the V gene TRBV5-1, with TRBD2 identical over 7 bases. The ends lost 5 bases at V and 8 bases at J; junction bases unmatched: 7. The CDR3 is made up of 13 amino acids. Germline-derived CDR1 and CDR2 are SGHRS and YFSETQ.

The DNA for the CDR3 is TGTGCCAGCAGCTTCTTCGGACAAGTCCACACTGAAGCTTTCTTT. Residues: CASSFFGQVHTEAFF. The chain joins TRBV11-3 to TRBJ1-1; TRBD1 might be the D (5 bases). CDR3 length: 15 residues. The V gene's germline CDR1 is SGHNT and CDR2 YENEEA. V lost 3 bases, J lost 3 bases, and 14 bases lay in between.

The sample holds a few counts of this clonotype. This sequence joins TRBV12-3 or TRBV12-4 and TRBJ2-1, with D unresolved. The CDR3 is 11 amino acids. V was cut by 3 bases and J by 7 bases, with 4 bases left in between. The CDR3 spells CASSFVNEQFF. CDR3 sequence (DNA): TGTGCCAGCAGTTTTGTTAATGAGCAGTTCTTC.

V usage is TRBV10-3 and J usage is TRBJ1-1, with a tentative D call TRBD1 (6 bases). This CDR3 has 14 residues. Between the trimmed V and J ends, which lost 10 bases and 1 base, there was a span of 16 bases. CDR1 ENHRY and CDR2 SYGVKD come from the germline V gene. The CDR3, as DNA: TGTGCCACCGGAGGGGGTATTGAGAACACTGAAGCTTTCTTT. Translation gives CATGGGIENTEAFF.

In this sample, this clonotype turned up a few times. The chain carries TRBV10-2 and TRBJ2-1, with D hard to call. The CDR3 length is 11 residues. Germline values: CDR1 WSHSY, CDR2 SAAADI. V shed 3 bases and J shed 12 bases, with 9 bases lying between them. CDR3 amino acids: CASSDGLRQFF. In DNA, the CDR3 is TGCGCCAGCAGTGATGGGTTGAGGCAGTTCTTC.